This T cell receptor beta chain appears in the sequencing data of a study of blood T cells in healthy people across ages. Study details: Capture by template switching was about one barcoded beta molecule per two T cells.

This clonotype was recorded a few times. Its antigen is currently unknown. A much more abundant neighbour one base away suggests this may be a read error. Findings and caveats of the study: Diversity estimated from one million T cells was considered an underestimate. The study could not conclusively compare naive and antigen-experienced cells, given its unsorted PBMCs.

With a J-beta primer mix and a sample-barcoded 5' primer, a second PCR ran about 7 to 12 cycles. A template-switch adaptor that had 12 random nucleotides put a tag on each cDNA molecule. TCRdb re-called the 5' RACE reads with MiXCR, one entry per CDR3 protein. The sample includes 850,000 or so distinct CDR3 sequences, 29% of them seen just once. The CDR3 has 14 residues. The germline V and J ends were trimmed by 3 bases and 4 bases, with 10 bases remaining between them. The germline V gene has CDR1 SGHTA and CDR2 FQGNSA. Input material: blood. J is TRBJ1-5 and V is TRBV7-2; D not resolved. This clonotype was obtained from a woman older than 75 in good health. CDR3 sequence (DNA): TGTGCCAGCAGCTTGAGAGGGTTTAATCAGCCCCAGCATTTT. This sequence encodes CASSLRGFNQPQHF. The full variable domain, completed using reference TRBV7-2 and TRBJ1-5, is GAGVSQSPSNKVTEKGKDVELRCDPISGHTALYWYRQSLGQGLEFLIYFQGNSAPDKSGLPSDRFSAERTGGSVSTLTIQRTQQEDSAVYLCASSLRGFNQPQHFGDGTRLSIL.